This TCR beta chain was sequenced in a study of human T cells and chemical hapten exposure. The wider study: Sensitizing treatment utilized 2% DPC over a roughly 2 cm by roughly 2 cm portion of upper inner arm skin. Cases of alopecia areata, totalis or universalis occurred in a predominantly female patient group. Study-level points and caveats: Sensitizing with DPC caused no change in TCRs above 1 in 1000 frequency. Counts of expanded TCRs at PT1 were positively correlated with patch test score.

Notes on this clonotype: No antigen is known for it.

With V trimmed by 1 base and J by 3 bases, 3 bases remained unmatched. The CDR3 sequence is 14 residues long. CDR1 is SGHTA and CDR2 is FQGNSA in the germline V gene. Time point given: patch test 1, 2 weeks after DPC sensitization. As to treatment: therapeutic diphenylcyclopropenone sensitization with weekly scalp DPC. Using its own MiXCR run on the RACE reads, TCRdb lists one record per CDR3 protein. The profile shows over 95,000 distinct CDR3 sequences, under 15% of them singletons. The V and J genes are TRBV7-2 and TRBJ2-7; 7 nucleotides line up with TRBD2. The sample in question was whole blood, obtained in connection with sensitization to the hapten diphenylcyclopropenone (DPC). The clonotype originates from a woman in her thirties or forties with alopecia areata. Some clones in this sample may be carry-over from other donors' samples. The CDR3 here is CASSLVASGYEQYF. CDR3 nucleotides: TGTGCCAGCAGCTTAGTAGCTAGCGGCTACGAGCAGTACTTC.